These T cell receptor beta chains were read from a single sample in a study of CD8 T cells in Susac syndrome. TCRdb passed the immunoSEQ multiplex PCR reads through MiXCR, listing each CDR3 protein once. The sample holds approximately 120,000 distinct CDR3 sequences; about 95% are singletons and the top ten take 0.075% to 0.1%. Sequences were obtained from CD4+ T cells from PBMCs. These receptors were collected from a human donor in good health. The conserved cysteine and the conserved F or W are not part of the CDR3 here. The order of the fields is clone size, V gene, CDR3 protein. Part of the rows lack a size; the others show once, few, many or a class for expanded clones.

>-|TRBV20-1
SARDHRESSTDTQY
>-|TRBV2
ASRMDGNQPQH
>-|TRBV30
AWSPGQKNNEQF
>-|TRBV6-2/TRBV6-3
ASKDGGPYEQY
>-|TRBV7-2
ASSLGMAGDATQY
>-|TRBV3-1
ASSQARDRGTEAF
>-|TRBV20-1
SETGAGYGYT
>-|TRBV6-2/TRBV6-3
ASSFRDPYGYT
>-|TRBV20-1
SASLSGTVDNEQY
>-|TRBV6-5
ASSYKGSSYEQY
>-|TRBV12-5
ASGLGTNTEAF
>-|TRBV20-1
SARDSYGYT
>-|TRBV29-1
SVERLAGGSRTDTQY
>-|TRBV2
ASSEATYGYT
>-|TRBV5-1
ASSQTLQGRDTEAF
>-|TRBV6-2/TRBV6-3
ASSSPAGNTEAF
>-|TRBV11-2
ASSLLVGTGELF
>-|TRBV29-1
SVDTGWTEAF
>-|TRBV25-1
ATTDGSLSYEQY
>-|TRBV5-1
ASSVGTSPDYEQY
>once|TRBV7-9
ASSPTGWTQY
>once|TRBV25-1
ASSESGRITDTQY
>-|TRBV29-1
SVDGGSYEQY
>-|TRBV28
ATDPWKSQNTGELF
>once|TRBV15
ATSRGTESTYEQY
>-|TRBV29-1
SVEGARREQY
>-|TRBV3-1
ASSQDGTGYETQY
>-|TRBV29-1
SAVPANTEAF
>once|TRBV6-5
ASTTHLNTEAF
>-|TRBV30
AWSGPSGGLSTDTQY
>-|TRBV28
ASSQGVTETQY
>-|TRBV2
ASSGNRANTGELF
>-|TRBV7-8
ASSFRPATDTQY
>-|TRBV12-3/TRBV12-4
ASSQDWTGELF
>once|TRBV15
ATSRDYPDGYT
>-|TRBV2
ASSAIAAANTQY
>-|TRBV4-2
ASSRRVAGGQNYEQY
>-|TRBV18
ASSPQQGSTELF
>-|TRBV6-2/TRBV6-3
ASAKPGPVTEAF
>-|TRBV3-1
ASSHSRDSLSYEQY
>-|TRBV20-1
SAPGRNEKLF
>-|TRBV7-2
ASSLGTSGSYEQY
>-|TRBV14
ASSPGLAVPYEQY
>-|TRBV5-1
ASSSTGGSPLH
>-|TRBV4-1
ASSQAQTYSGANVLT
>-|TRBV11-2
ASSWIPLDEQY
>-|TRBV3-1
ASRHTTGRSGYT
>-|TRBV6-6
ASSYTRADTQY
>-|TRBV25-1
ASSGRFGAGTEAF
>few|TRBV5-6
ASSLGTVNTGELF